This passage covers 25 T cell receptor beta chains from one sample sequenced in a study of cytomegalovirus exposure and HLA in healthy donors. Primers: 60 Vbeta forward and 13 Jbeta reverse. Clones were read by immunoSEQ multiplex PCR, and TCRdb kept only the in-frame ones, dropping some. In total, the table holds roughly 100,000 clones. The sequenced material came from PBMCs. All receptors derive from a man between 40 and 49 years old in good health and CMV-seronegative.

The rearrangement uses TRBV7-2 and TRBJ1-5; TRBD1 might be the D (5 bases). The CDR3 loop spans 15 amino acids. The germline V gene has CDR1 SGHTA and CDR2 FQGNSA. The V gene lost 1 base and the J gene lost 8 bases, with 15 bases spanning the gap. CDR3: CASSLDRRGGEPQHF. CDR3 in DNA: TGTGCCAGCAGCTTAGACAGGAGGGGCGGAGAGCCCCAGCATTTT.

The chain's CDR3 is CASRLAGGNTDTQYF. For the CDR3, the DNA is TGTGCCAGTAGGCTAGCGGGAGGGAACACAGATACGCAGTATTTT. The chain uses TRBV19 and TRBJ2-3; 12 bases agree with TRBD2. CDR1 and CDR2 from the germline V gene are LNHDA and SQIVND (reference sequence). This CDR3 spans 15 amino acids. Germline trimming cut 6 bases from V and 2 bases from J; bases unmatched to any gene: 3.

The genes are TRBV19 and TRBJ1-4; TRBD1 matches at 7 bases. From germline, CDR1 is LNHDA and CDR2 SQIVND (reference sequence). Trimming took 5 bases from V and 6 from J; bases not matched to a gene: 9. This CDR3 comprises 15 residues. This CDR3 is CASSPDRVRDEKLFF. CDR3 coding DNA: TGTGCCAGTAGTCCAGACAGGGTTCGGGATGAAAAACTGTTTTTT.

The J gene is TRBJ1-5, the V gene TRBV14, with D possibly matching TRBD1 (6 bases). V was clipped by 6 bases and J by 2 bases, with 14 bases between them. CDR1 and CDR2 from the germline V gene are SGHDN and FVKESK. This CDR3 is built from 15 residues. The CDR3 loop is CASSRGGLGNQPQHF. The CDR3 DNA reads TGTGCCAGCAGTAGGGGGGGGTTAGGCAATCAGCCCCAGCATTTT.

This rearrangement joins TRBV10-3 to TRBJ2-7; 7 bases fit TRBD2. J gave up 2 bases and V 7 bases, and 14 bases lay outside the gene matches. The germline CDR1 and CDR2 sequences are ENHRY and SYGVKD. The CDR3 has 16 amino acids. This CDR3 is CAINPTAGTGPYEQYF. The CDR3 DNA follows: TGTGCCATCAACCCGACAGCGGGGACGGGGCCCTACGAGCAGTACTTC.

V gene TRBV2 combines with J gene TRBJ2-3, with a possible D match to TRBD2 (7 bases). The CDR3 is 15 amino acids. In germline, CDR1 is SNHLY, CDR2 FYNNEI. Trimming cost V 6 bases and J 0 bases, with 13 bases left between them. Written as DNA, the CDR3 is TGTGCCAGCAGGAGTGGGGGGGCTAGCACAGATACGCAGTATTTT. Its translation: CASRSGGASTDTQYF.

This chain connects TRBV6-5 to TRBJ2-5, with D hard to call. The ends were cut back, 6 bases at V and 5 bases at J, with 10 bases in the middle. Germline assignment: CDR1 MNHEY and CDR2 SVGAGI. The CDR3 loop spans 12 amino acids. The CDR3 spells CASRSVRETQYF. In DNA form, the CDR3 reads TGTGCCAGCAGGTCTGTGCGGGAGACCCAGTACTTC.

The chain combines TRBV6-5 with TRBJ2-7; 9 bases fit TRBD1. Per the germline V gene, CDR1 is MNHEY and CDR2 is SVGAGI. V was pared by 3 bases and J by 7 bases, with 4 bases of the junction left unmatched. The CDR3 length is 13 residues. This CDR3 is CASSYRQGDEQYF. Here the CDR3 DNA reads TGTGCCAGCAGTTATAGACAGGGGGATGAGCAGTACTTC.

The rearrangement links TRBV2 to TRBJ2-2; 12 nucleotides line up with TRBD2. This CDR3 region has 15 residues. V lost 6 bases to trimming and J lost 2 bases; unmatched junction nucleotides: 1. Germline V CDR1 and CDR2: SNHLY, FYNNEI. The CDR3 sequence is CASRGLAGNTGELFF. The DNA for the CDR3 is TGTGCCAGCAGGGGACTAGCGGGTAACACCGGGGAGCTGTTTTTT. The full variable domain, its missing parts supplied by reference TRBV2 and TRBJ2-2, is EPEVTQTPSHQVTQMGQEVILRCVPISNHLYFYWYRQILGQKVEFLVSFYNNEISEKSEIFDDQFSVERPDGSNFTLKIRSTKLEDSAMYFCASRGLAGNTGELFFGEGSRLTVL.

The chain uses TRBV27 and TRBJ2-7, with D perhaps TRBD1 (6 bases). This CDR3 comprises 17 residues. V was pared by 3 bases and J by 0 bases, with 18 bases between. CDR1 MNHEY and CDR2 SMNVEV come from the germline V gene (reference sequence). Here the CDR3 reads CASSFTFLTGRSYEQYF. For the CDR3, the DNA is TGTGCCAGCAGTTTCACCTTTTTGACAGGTCGCTCCTACGAGCAGTACTTC.

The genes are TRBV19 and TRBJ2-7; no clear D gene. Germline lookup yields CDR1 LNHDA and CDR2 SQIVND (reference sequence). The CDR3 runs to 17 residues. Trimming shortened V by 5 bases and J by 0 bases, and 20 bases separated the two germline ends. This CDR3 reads CASSPALLAGFSYEQYF. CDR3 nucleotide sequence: TGTGCCAGTAGTCCAGCCTTGTTAGCTGGGTTCTCCTACGAGCAGTACTTC.

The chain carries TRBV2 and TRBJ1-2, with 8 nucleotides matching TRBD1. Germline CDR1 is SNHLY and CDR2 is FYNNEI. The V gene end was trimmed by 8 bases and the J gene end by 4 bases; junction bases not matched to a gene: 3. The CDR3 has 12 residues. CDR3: CASDGQGYGYTF. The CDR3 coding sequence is TGTGCCAGCGACGGACAGGGCTATGGCTACACCTTC.

The CDR3 reads CASSFAGGYGYTF. CDR3 nucleotides: TGTGCCAGCAGCTTTGCAGGGGGCTATGGCTACACCTTC. The chain joins TRBV7-6 to TRBJ1-2, with TRBD1 matching over 7 bases. V lost 3 bases, J lost 4 bases, and 2 bases stayed unmatched. Germline assignment: CDR1 SGHVS and CDR2 FNYEAQ. The CDR3 has 13 residues. Combining the CDR3 with reference TRBV7-6 and TRBJ1-2 gives the whole variable domain GAGVSQSPRYKVTKRGQDVALRCDPISGHVSLYWYRQALGQGPEFLTYFNYEAQQDKSGLPNDRFSAERPEGSISTLTIQRTEQRDSAMYRCASSFAGGYGYTFGSGTRLTVV.

The DNA for the CDR3 is TGTGCCAGCAGCTTAGACGGACAGGTTCCCTCCACCTTC. It codes for CASSLDGQVPSTF. The rearrangement joins TRBV7-9 to TRBJ1-2; 7 bases align to TRBD1. Trimming at V came to 1 base and at J to 13 bases, leaving 9 bases not matched to a gene. Germline V gene lookup returns CDR1 SEHNR and CDR2 FQNEAQ (reference sequence). The CDR3 extends over 13 amino acids.

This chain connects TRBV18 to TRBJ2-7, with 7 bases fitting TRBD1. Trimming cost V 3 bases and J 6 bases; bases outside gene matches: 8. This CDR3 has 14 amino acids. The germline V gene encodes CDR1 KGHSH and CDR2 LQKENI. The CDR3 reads CASSPDRAGGEQYF. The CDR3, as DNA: TGTGCCAGCTCACCGGATCGGGCAGGGGGCGAGCAGTACTTC.

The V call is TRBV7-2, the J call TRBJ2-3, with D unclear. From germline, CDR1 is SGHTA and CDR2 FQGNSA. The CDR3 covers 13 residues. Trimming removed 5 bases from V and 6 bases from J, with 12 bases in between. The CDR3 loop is CASSQSQPDTQYF. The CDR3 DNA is TGTGCCAGCAGCCAATCACAACCGGATACGCAGTATTTT.

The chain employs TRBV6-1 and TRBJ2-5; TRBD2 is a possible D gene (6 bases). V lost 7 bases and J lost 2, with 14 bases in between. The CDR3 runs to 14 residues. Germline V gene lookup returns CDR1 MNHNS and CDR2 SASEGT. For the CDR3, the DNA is TGTGCCAGCACCCTTTTCGCGGGACAAGAGACCCAGTACTTC. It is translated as CASTLFAGQETQYF.

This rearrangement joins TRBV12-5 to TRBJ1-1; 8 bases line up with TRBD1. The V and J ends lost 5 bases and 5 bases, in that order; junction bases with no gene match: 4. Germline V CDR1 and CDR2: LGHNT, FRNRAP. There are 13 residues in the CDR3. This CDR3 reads CASGETGETEAFF. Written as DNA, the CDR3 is TGTGCTAGTGGTGAGACAGGGGAAACTGAAGCTTTCTTT. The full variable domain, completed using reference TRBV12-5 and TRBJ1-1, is DARVTQTPRHKVTEMGQEVTMRCQPILGHNTVFWYRQTMMQGLELLAYFRNRAPLDDSGMPKDRFSAEMPDATLATLKIQPSEPRDSAVYFCASGETGETEAFFGQGTRLTVV.

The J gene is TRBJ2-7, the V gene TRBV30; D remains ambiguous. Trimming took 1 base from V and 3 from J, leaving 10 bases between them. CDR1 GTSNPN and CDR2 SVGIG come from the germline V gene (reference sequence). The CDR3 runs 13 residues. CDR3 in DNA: TGTGCCTGGAGTGAAGCGAGCCTCTACGAGCAGTACTTC. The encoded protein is CAWSEASLYEQYF.

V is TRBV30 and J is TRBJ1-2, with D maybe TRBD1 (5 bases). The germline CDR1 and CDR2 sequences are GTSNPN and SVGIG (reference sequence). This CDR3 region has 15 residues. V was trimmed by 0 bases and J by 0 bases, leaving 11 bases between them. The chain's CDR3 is CAWSVGVRSNYGYTF. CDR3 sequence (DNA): TGTGCCTGGAGTGTAGGGGTCAGGTCTAACTATGGCTACACCTTC.

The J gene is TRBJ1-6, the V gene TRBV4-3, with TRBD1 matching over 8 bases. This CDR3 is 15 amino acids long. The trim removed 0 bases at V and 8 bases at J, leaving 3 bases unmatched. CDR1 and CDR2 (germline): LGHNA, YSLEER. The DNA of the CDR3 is TGCGCCAGCAGCCAAGACAGGGGGCAGGATTCACCCCTCCACTTT. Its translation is CASSQDRGQDSPLHF.

CDR3 coding DNA: TGTGCCAGCAGCCAAGAGATGCGGGACGAGCAGTACTTC. Its translation is CASSQEMRDEQYF. V and J are TRBV14 and TRBJ2-5; D possibly corresponds to TRBD2 (5 bases). The J call may not be correct, given that the DNA end is closer to TRBJ2-7. CDR3 size: 13 residues. Germline CDR1 and CDR2: SGHDN and FVKESK.

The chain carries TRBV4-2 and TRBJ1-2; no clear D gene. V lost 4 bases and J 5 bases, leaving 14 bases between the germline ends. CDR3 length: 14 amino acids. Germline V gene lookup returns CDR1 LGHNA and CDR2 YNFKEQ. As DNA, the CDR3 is TGTGCCAGCAGCCCGACGGAGGGATCTTATGGCTACACCTTC. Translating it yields CASSPTEGSYGYTF.

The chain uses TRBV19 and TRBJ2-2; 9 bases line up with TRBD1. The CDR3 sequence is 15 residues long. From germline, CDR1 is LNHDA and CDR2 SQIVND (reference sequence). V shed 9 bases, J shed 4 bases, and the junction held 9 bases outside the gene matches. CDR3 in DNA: TGTGCCAGCAGACCGAGGACAGGGGTCACCGGGGAGCTGTTTTTT. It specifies CASRPRTGVTGELFF.

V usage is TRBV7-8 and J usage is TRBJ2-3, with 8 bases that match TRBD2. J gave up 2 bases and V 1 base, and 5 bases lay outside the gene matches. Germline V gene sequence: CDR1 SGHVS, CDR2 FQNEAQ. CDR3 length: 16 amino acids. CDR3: CASSLDRSGATDTQYF. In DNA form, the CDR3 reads TGTGCCAGCAGCTTAGACCGTAGCGGGGCCACAGATACGCAGTATTTT.